This paragraph reports one T cell receptor (beta chain). Its target is not known. cDNA serving as the sequencing template came from extracted, reverse transcribed RNA. Sequenced by immunoSEQ multiplex PCR; TCRdb stores in-frame clones only, minus some. The sample has over 150,000 clones, less than 80% seen once; the top ten hold approximately 14%. The data stem from a study of CD8+ T cells in alopecia areata. Study summary: Treated patients swallowed 5 to 10 mg of oral tofacitinib twice daily. Tofacitinib exposure lasted 6 to 18 months, followed by 6 months off drug.

Regarding the study as a whole: Persistence during tofacitinib was seen for many expanded lesional clones in scalp and blood.

Stated treatment: oral pan-JAK inhibitor, 5-10 mg twice daily. From PBMCs, CD4+ and CD8+ T cells were sorted. This CDR3 region has 14 residues. The V gene's germline CDR1 is SEHNR and CDR2 FQNEAQ (reference sequence). The V end lost 5 bases, the J end lost 4 bases, and 14 bases lay between the germline ends. The clonotype comes from a human donor with alopecia areata. The chain couples TRBV7-9 to TRBJ1-2, with D unclear. The sequences come from CD4+ T cells sorted from blood, collected at week 24, from a patient treated with tofacitinib. The CDR3 spells CASSPAGDFYGYTF. The CDR3, as DNA: TGTGCCAGCAGCCCCGCGGGAGATTTCTATGGCTACACCTTC.